The rows below give T cell receptor beta chains drawn from one sample of a study of tissue T cells after allogeneic stem cell transplantation. Assay used: immunoSEQ multiplex PCR; TCRdb lists only in-frame clones, some missing. The table shows over 25,000 clones, with over 75% occurring only once. The material sequenced was blood, taken before transplantation. The receptor set was obtained from a woman between 18 and 50 years old who later had graft-versus-host disease after an allogeneic stem cell transplant. Both conserved end residues are part of each CDR3. The D gene is left open where the match is weak. A clone size is listed for some rows: how often the clone was seen (once, few, many), or a class if it is expanded.

v_gene: TRBV7-9
d_gene: -
j_gene: TRBJ2-1
abundance: -
CDR3nt: TGTGCCAGCAGCTTAAAAGGCGACGGCCATGAGCAGTTCTTC
CDR3aa: CASSLKGDGHEQFF

v_gene: TRBV7-3
d_gene: -
j_gene: TRBJ1-1
abundance: -
CDR3nt: TGTGCCAGCAGCGCCAACCCGAACACTGAAGCTTTCTTT
CDR3aa: CASSANPNTEAFF

v_gene: TRBV12-3/TRBV12-4
d_gene: -
j_gene: TRBJ1-2
abundance: -
CDR3nt: TGTGCCAGCAGTTTAGAGGGTTATGGCTACACCTTC
CDR3aa: CASSLEGYGYTF

v_gene: TRBV28
d_gene: TRBD1
j_gene: TRBJ1-1
abundance: -
CDR3nt: TGTGCCAGCAGTTCCCGGGACAGGGCGAACACTGAAGCTTTCTTT
CDR3aa: CASSSRDRANTEAFF

v_gene: TRBV27
d_gene: TRBD2
j_gene: TRBJ2-1
abundance: -
CDR3nt: TGTGCCAGCAGTTTAGGACTAGTCAATGAGCAGTTCTTC
CDR3aa: CASSLGLVNEQFF

v_gene: TRBV10-3
d_gene: TRBD2
j_gene: TRBJ2-1
abundance: -
CDR3nt: TGTGCCATCAGTGAGGGACTAGCGGGAATGTGGAATGAGCAGTTCTTC
CDR3aa: CAISEGLAGMWNEQFF

v_gene: TRBV24-1
d_gene: TRBD2
j_gene: TRBJ2-5
abundance: -
CDR3nt: TGTGCCACCAGCTCTACTAGCGGGGGGGCCAGTGAGACCCAGTACTTC
CDR3aa: CATSSTSGGASETQYF

v_gene: TRBV7-8
d_gene: TRBD1
j_gene: TRBJ1-2
abundance: once
CDR3nt: TGTGCCAGCAGACCCGGGACAGGGGGCAAGAACTATGGCTACACCTTC
CDR3aa: CASRPGTGGKNYGYTF

v_gene: TRBV6-5
d_gene: -
j_gene: TRBJ1-5
abundance: -
CDR3nt: TGTGCCAGCAGTCCCTTCGTGGGGGTGGGTCAGCCCCAGCATTTT
CDR3aa: CASSPFVGVGQPQHF

v_gene: TRBV2
d_gene: TRBD2
j_gene: TRBJ2-1
abundance: -
CDR3nt: TGTGCCAGCAGTGCGTGGGAGGGTAATTACAATGAGCAGTTCTTC
CDR3aa: CASSAWEGNYNEQFF

v_gene: TRBV27
d_gene: TRBD1
j_gene: TRBJ1-1
abundance: -
CDR3nt: TGTGCCAGCAGTCTTGGGACAGCGAACACTGAAGCTTTCTTT
CDR3aa: CASSLGTANTEAFF

v_gene: TRBV7-9
d_gene: TRBD1
j_gene: TRBJ2-7
abundance: -
CDR3nt: TGTGCCAGCAGGGGGACAGGGGGCGTTGGCGAGCAGTACTTC
CDR3aa: CASRGTGGVGEQYF

v_gene: TRBV18
d_gene: -
j_gene: TRBJ2-2
abundance: -
CDR3nt: TGTGCCAGCTCACCGCGAGCAGCTACGAACACCGGGGAGCTGTTTTTT
CDR3aa: CASSPRAATNTGELFF

v_gene: TRBV2
d_gene: -
j_gene: TRBJ2-7
abundance: -
CDR3nt: TGTGCCAGCAGTGGGGACTCGTTCTACGAGCAGTACTTC
CDR3aa: CASSGDSFYEQYF

v_gene: TRBV7-2
d_gene: -
j_gene: TRBJ2-7
abundance: once
CDR3nt: TGTGCCAGCAGCGTACAGGGCGGGTCCTACGAGCAGTACTTC
CDR3aa: CASSVQGGSYEQYF

v_gene: TRBV7-8
d_gene: TRBD1
j_gene: TRBJ1-5
abundance: -
CDR3nt: TGTGCCAGCAGCTCCTCCGGGACAGGGGTCAATCAGCCCCAGCATTTT
CDR3aa: CASSSSGTGVNQPQHF

v_gene: TRBV4-1
d_gene: -
j_gene: TRBJ2-1
abundance: -
CDR3nt: TGCGCCAGCAGCCAAGACAGAAATGAGCAGTTCTTC
CDR3aa: CASSQDRNEQFF

v_gene: TRBV7-2
d_gene: -
j_gene: TRBJ2-7
abundance: -
CDR3nt: TGTGCCAGCAGCTTAGAGGTCTTCTCCTACGAGCAGTACTTC
CDR3aa: CASSLEVFSYEQYF

v_gene: TRBV6-5
d_gene: -
j_gene: TRBJ2-1
abundance: -
CDR3nt: TGTGCCAGCAGTTACAGGGTCAAGTCGTACAATGAGCAGTTCTTC
CDR3aa: CASSYRVKSYNEQFF

v_gene: TRBV5-1
d_gene: -
j_gene: TRBJ1-4
abundance: -
CDR3nt: TGCGCCAGCAGCCGGACAACAACTAATGAAAAACTGTTTTTT
CDR3aa: CASSRTTTNEKLFF

v_gene: TRBV4-1
d_gene: TRBD2
j_gene: TRBJ2-1
abundance: once
CDR3nt: TGCGCCAGCAGCCACATAGCGGGGGGACCTGCCTACAATGAGCAGTTCTTC
CDR3aa: CASSHIAGGPAYNEQFF

v_gene: TRBV6-2/TRBV6-3
d_gene: -
j_gene: TRBJ1-6
abundance: -
CDR3nt: TGTGCCAGCAGCATACAGGGATCGGTGGTCTCACCCCTCCACTTT
CDR3aa: CASSIQGSVVSPLHF